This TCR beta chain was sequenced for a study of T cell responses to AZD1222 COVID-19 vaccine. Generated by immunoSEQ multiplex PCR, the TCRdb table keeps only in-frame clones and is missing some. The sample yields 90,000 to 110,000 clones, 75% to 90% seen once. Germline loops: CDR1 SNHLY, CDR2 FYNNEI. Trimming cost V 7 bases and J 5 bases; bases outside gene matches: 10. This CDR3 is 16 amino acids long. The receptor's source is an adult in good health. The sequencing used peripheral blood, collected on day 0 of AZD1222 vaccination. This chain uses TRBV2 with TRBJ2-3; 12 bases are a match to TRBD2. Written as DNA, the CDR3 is TGTGCCAGCAAGCAGCGACTAGCGGGGGCAGTAGATACGCAGTATTTT. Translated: CASKQRLAGAVDTQYF.